Following are 25 T cell receptor beta chains from one sample sequenced in a study of blood T cells in healthy people across ages. The second PCR ran about 6 to 12 cycles with a sample-barcoded 5' primer and J-beta primers. TCRdb re-called the 5' RACE reads through MiXCR, storing one row per CDR3 protein. The sample has hundreds of thousands of distinct CDR3 sequences, under 30% seen once. The sequenced sample consisted of blood. The receptors here all came from an elderly woman in good health.

This clonotype was observed many times. The CDR3 protein is CASSLAGTSKNEQFF. The DNA of the CDR3 is TGTGCCAGCAGCTTAGCAGGGACTAGCAAGAATGAGCAGTTCTTC. The chain uses TRBV7-2 and TRBJ2-1; the match to TRBD2 covers 9 bases. Germline CDR1 SGHTA, CDR2 FQGNSA. J gave up 7 bases and V 0 bases, and 4 bases lay outside the gene matches. CDR3 length: 15 residues. The full variable domain, completed using reference TRBV7-2 and TRBJ2-1, is GAGVSQSPSNKVTEKGKDVELRCDPISGHTALYWYRQSLGQGLEFLIYFQGNSAPDKSGLPSDRFSAERTGGSVSTLTIQRTQQEDSAVYLCASSLAGTSKNEQFFGPGTRLTVL.

The rearrangement links TRBV6-5 to TRBJ2-1; 9 bases are a match to TRBD2. The assigned J gene may be wrong: the sequence end matches TRBJ2-7 better. The germline gives CDR1 MNHEY, CDR2 SVGAGI. This CDR3 has 20 amino acids. CDR3 DNA: TGTGCCAGCAGTTACTCGAGGTTGCGGGGGGGCCGGAGCTCCTACAATGAGCAGTACTTC. The encoded protein is CASSYSRLRGGRSSYNEQYF.

This clonotype was recorded many times. J is TRBJ2-3 and V is TRBV6-5; D unclear. Trimming took 3 bases from V and 5 from J, leaving 12 bases between them. This CDR3 comprises 14 residues. In germline, CDR1 is MNHEY, CDR2 SVGAGI. Here the CDR3 reads CASSYGQVGDTQYF. The DNA for the CDR3 is TGTGCCAGCAGTTATGGGCAGGTTGGAGATACGCAGTATTTT.

This clonotype was seen repeatedly, ten times or more. The CDR3 loop reads CASSLPSGPTLDYNEQFF. CDR3 DNA: TGTGCCAGCAGTTTGCCTAGCGGGCCTACCTTAGACTACAATGAGCAGTTCTTC. This sequence joins TRBV5-6 and TRBJ2-1; 8 bases line up with TRBD2. CDR1 is SGHDT, CDR2 YYEEEE, per germline. Losses at the gene ends were 5 bases for V and 3 bases for J; bases not matched to a gene: 16. The CDR3 covers 18 residues.

V is TRBV7-9 and J is TRBJ2-5, with 7 positions matching TRBD1. The germline gives CDR1 SEHNR, CDR2 FQNEAQ (reference sequence). The V gene end was trimmed by 8 bases and the J gene end by 2 bases; junction bases not matched to a gene: 11. The CDR3 covers 15 residues. The CDR3 region is CASLAQGLGQETQYF. In DNA form, the CDR3 reads TGTGCCAGCCTAGCACAGGGGCTGGGGCAAGAGACCCAGTACTTC.

As to this clonotype: A much bigger clone sits one base away, suggesting this may be a read error. The chain links TRBV7-9 to TRBJ2-6; 7 nucleotides align to TRBD1. Germline-derived CDR1 and CDR2 are SEHNR and FQNEAQ (reference sequence). The CDR3 is 16 residues long. CDR3 nucleotides: TGTGCCAGCAAAAAGACAGGGTCGGTTGGGGCCAACGTCCGGACTTTC. Protein: CASKKTGSVGANVRTF.

Comments on this clonotype: A read error is possible here, since a much larger clone lies one base away. This rearrangement joins TRBV9 to TRBJ2-1; 7 bases match TRBD1. The CDR3 loop spans 15 amino acids. CDR1 and CDR2 from the germline V gene are SGDLS and YYNGEE. V was clipped by 3 bases and J by 2 bases; unmatched bases: 5. CDR3 DNA sequence: TGTGCCAGCAGCGGAGGACAGGCTGCCTACAATGAGCAGTTCTTC. It codes for CASSGGQAAYNEQFF.

The rearrangement joins TRBV30 to TRBJ1-4, with D hard to call. Germline values: CDR1 GTSNPN, CDR2 SVGIG (reference sequence). The length of the CDR3 is 13 residues. V was pared by 7 bases and J by 4 bases, with 13 bases between. Here the CDR3 DNA reads TGTGCCTTAGCCAGACAAGTTAATGAAAAACTGTTTTTT. It codes for CALARQVNEKLFF.

This clonotype was seen only a few times. The chain combines TRBV30 with TRBJ1-2, with D possibly TRBD1 on 6 matching bases. Looked up from germline, CDR1 is GTSNPN and CDR2 is SVGIG (reference sequence). Trimming took off 5 bases at V and 8 bases at J, with 15 bases between the two ends. The CDR3 runs 12 residues. CDR3 DNA: TGTGCCTGGTACTACGGACAGACCGGCTACACCTTC. Translation gives CAWYYGQTGYTF.

This clonotype was recorded many times. The chain has TRBV27 and TRBJ2-1, with 10 positions matching TRBD2. Germline trimming cut 5 bases from V and 1 base from J; bases unmatched to any gene: 5. CDR1 and CDR2 (germline): MNHEY, SMNVEV (reference sequence). CDR3 size: 16 residues. The CDR3 protein is CASSDPAGGSYNEQFF. In DNA, the CDR3 is TGTGCCAGCAGTGACCCAGCGGGGGGGTCCTACAATGAGCAGTTCTTC.

This clonotype has more than one count but fewer than ten. Being one base from a much bigger clone, this may be a read error. The gene calls are TRBV27 and TRBJ2-3; 9 bases are shared with TRBD2. The CDR3 runs 16 residues. The germline CDR1 and CDR2 sequences are MNHEY and SMNVEV (reference sequence). V lost 7 bases to trimming and J lost 2 bases; unmatched junction nucleotides: 10. The CDR3 sequence is CASNSGGPYATDTQYF. In DNA, the CDR3 is TGTGCCAGCAATAGCGGGGGACCGTACGCCACAGATACGCAGTATTTT.

For this clonotype: A much larger clonotype is one base distant, so this may be a read error. The rearrangement uses TRBV6-2 or TRBV6-3 and TRBJ2-7, with TRBD1 identical over 10 bases. Germline V CDR1 and CDR2: MNHEY, SVGEGT. This CDR3 is 15 amino acids long. The CDR3 nucleotides read TGTGCCAGCAGTCCCGGGACAGGGGCTCCCTACGAGCAGCACTTC. Translated, it gives CASSPGTGAPYEQHF.

A note on this clonotype: One base away lies a much larger clone, so this may be a sequencing read error. CDR3 residues: CTSSPDRAGNTQYF. The CDR3 region has the DNA TGTACCAGCAGCCCGGACAGGGCAGGGAATACGCAGTATTTT. The rearrangement joins TRBV7-8 to TRBJ2-3, with 8 bases lining up with TRBD1. This CDR3 comprises 14 residues. The V gene's germline CDR1 is SGHVS and CDR2 FQNEAQ.

This clonotype turned up a few times. This may come from a read error, since a much larger clone is one base off. For the CDR3, the DNA is TGTGCCAGCAACTCCCCCGGGGGGCTTCTCTCCTACAATGAGCAGTTCTTC. Protein sequence: CASNSPGGLLSYNEQFF. The chain joins TRBV7-2 to TRBJ2-1; a possible D gene is TRBD2 (7 bases). Trimming took 7 bases from V and 0 from J, leaving 19 bases between them. This CDR3 spans 17 amino acids. Looked up from germline, CDR1 is SGHTA and CDR2 is FQGNSA. Supplemented by reference TRBV7-2 and TRBJ2-1, the full variable domain reads GAGVSQSPSNKVTEKGKDVELRCDPISGHTALYWYRQSLGQGLEFLIYFQGNSAPDKSGLPSDRFSAERTGGSVSTLTIQRTQQEDSAVYLCASNSPGGLLSYNEQFFGPGTRLTVL.

Many counts were recorded for this clonotype. The chain uses TRBV6-2 or TRBV6-3 and TRBJ2-1; 8 bases match TRBD1. Germline V gene data show CDR1 as MNHEY and CDR2 as SVGEGT. CDR3 length: 15 residues. The junction had 4 bases not matched to a gene; V was cut back by 6 bases and J by 0 bases. The CDR3 nucleotides are TGTGCCAGCAGACCAGGGGGCAACTCCTACAATGAGCAGTTCTTC. This encodes CASRPGGNSYNEQFF.

V is TRBV7-2 and J is TRBJ1-2, with 8 bases fitting TRBD1. The length of the CDR3 is 14 residues. V lost 5 bases and J lost 10; bases outside the gene matches: 12. Germline CDR1 and CDR2: SGHTA and FQGNSA. CDR3 in DNA: TGTGCCAGCAGCCTCCCCGGGACAGGAAAGAACTACACCTTC. Protein: CASSLPGTGKNYTF.

This clonotype was recorded many times. The V call is TRBV12-3 or TRBV12-4, the J call TRBJ2-7; no firm D call. The V end lost 3 bases, the J end lost 2 bases, and 8 bases lay between the germline ends. The CDR3 spans 13 residues. The CDR3 DNA follows: TGTGCCAGCAGTTTCACATCTCCCTACGAGCAGTACTTC. Its translation: CASSFTSPYEQYF.

The CDR3 nucleotides are TGTGCCAGCAGCCAAGATAGGTGGAATACGCAGTATTTT. Translation: CASSQDRWNTQYF. The rearrangement uses TRBV3-1 and TRBJ2-3; D uncertain. The CDR3 has 13 residues. Trimming stripped 0 bases from V and 7 bases from J, with 8 bases between. Looked up from germline, CDR1 is LGHDT and CDR2 is YNNKEL (reference sequence).

This clonotype was seen ten or more times. The chain recombines TRBV5-1 with TRBJ2-3, with TRBD2 matching over 7 bases. CDR1 and CDR2 from the germline V gene are SGHRS and YFSETQ. The V gene end was trimmed by 4 bases and the J gene end by 1 base; junction bases not matched to a gene: 0. This CDR3 is 13 amino acids long. This CDR3 reads CASSGGGTDTQYF. The CDR3 DNA sequence: TGCGCCAGCAGCGGGGGGGGCACAGATACGCAGTATTTT.

Many counts were recorded for this clonotype. This chain connects TRBV7-2 to TRBJ2-4; TRBD1 matches at 11 bases. V dropped 1 base and J dropped 0; count of bases not matched to a gene: 8. The germline CDR1 and CDR2 sequences are SGHTA and FQGNSA. The CDR3 runs 19 residues. CDR3 residues: CASSLVGTGGSLAKNIQYF. The DNA of the CDR3 is TGTGCCAGCAGCTTAGTTGGGACAGGGGGATCTCTAGCCAAAAACATTCAGTACTTC. Full variable domain (outside the CDR3, taken from reference TRBV7-2 and TRBJ2-4): GAGVSQSPSNKVTEKGKDVELRCDPISGHTALYWYRQSLGQGLEFLIYFQGNSAPDKSGLPSDRFSAERTGGSVSTLTIQRTQQEDSAVYLCASSLVGTGGSLAKNIQYFGAGTRLSVL.

This clonotype occurred a few times. The chain joins TRBV5-1 to TRBJ1-1; D not resolved. The V end was cut by 4 bases, the J end by 5 bases, with 12 bases between. CDR3 length: 13 amino acids. Germline V lookup: CDR1 SGHRS, CDR2 YFSETQ. The CDR3 DNA reads TGCGCCAGCAGCAGAGGGAGAAAGACTGAAGCTTTCTTT. Amino acid sequence: CASSRGRKTEAFF. Based on the CDR3 plus reference TRBV5-1 and TRBJ1-1, the full variable domain is KAGVTQTPRYLIKTRGQQVTLSCSPISGHRSVSWYQQTPGQGLQFLFEYFSETQRNKGNFPGRFSGRQFSNSRSEMNVSTLELGDSALYLCASSRGRKTEAFFGQGTRLTVV.

A note on this clonotype: It may be a read error: a sequence one base away is much more abundant. J is TRBJ2-5 and V is TRBV7-9; D might be TRBD2 (5 bases). Trimming pared 3 bases from V and 7 bases from J, leaving 15 bases between. This CDR3 region has 14 residues. CDR1 and CDR2 from the germline V gene are SEHNR and FQNEAQ (reference sequence). CDR3 protein: CASSLNLAGGTQYF. Written as DNA, the CDR3 is TGTGCCAGCAGCTTGAATCTAGCTGGCGGGACCCAGTACTTC.

This clonotype was seen ten or more times. J is TRBJ2-1 and V is TRBV7-6; 9 bases agree with TRBD1. Germline assignment: CDR1 SGHVS and CDR2 FNYEAQ. Germline trimming cut 4 bases from V and 0 bases from J; bases unmatched to any gene: 1. The CDR3 sequence is 15 residues long. CDR3 in amino acids: CASSSDRGSYNEQFF. For the CDR3, the DNA is TGTGCCAGCAGCTCGGACAGGGGCTCCTACAATGAGCAGTTCTTC.

This clonotype was seen more than once but under ten times. This clone may be a read error of a much larger clone one base away. The genes are TRBV4-1 and TRBJ2-6; D is unclear. The CDR3 runs to 18 residues. Germline loops: CDR1 MGHRA, CDR2 YSYEKL. Trimming shortened V by 1 base and J by 3 bases, and 16 bases separated the two germline ends. CDR3 DNA sequence: TGCGCCAGCAGCCAAGTTAAGGCGTGTGATGTTGGGGCCAACGTCCTGACTTTC. This encodes CASSQVKACDVGANVLTF.

This clonotype was seen a few times. The chain combines TRBV28 with TRBJ1-5, with D possibly matching TRBD1 (5 bases). V was pared by 3 bases and J by 3 bases, with 9 bases between. Germline lookup yields CDR1 MDHEN and CDR2 SYDVKM. The CDR3 length is 14 residues. The CDR3 protein is CASSLVRDNQPQHF. The DNA of the CDR3 is TGTGCCAGCAGTTTGGTCAGGGACAATCAGCCCCAGCATTTT.